A single sample is the source of the 32 T cell receptor beta chains below, sequenced in a study of blood T cell repertoires in COVID-19. Repertoires were generated with immunoSEQ multiplex PCR, while TCRdb's copy carries only in-frame clones and drops some. The data contain 95,000 to 150,000 clones, around 85% of them singletons. The sequenced sample was peripheral blood. Receptors were obtained from a man aged 25 to 40 with COVID-19, enrolled during active disease.

The chain has TRBV2 and TRBJ2-3; 15 bases line up with TRBD2. CDR3 size: 20 residues. The germline CDR1 and CDR2 sequences are SNHLY and FYNNEI. Trimming cost V 7 bases and J 2 bases; bases outside gene matches: 16. The CDR3 loop is CASTRFPGLAGGTFTDTQYF. Written as DNA, the CDR3 is TGTGCCAGCACCCGCTTTCCCGGACTAGCGGGAGGGACGTTCACAGATACGCAGTATTTT.

The rearrangement uses TRBV28 and TRBJ1-1; 9 nucleotides match TRBD1. Trimming removed 5 bases from V and 6 bases from J; junction bases left unmatched: 7. CDR3 length equals 14 residues. Germline CDR1 reads MDHEN; CDR2 reads SYDVKM. The CDR3 sequence is CASSLTGGSAEAFF. In DNA, the CDR3 is TGTGCCAGCAGTCTTACAGGGGGCTCAGCTGAAGCTTTCTTT.

This sequence joins TRBV18 and TRBJ2-5, with D possibly TRBD2 on 5 matching bases. The CDR3 runs 13 residues. CDR1 and CDR2 (germline): KGHSH, LQKENI. Trimming shortened V by 2 bases and J by 5 bases, and 9 bases separated the two germline ends. The chain's CDR3 is CASSPLWRETQYF. The CDR3 DNA reads as TGTGCCAGCTCACCATTGTGGAGGGAGACCCAGTACTTC.

V and J are TRBV24-1 and TRBJ2-1; 8 bases are shared with TRBD1. After removal of 5 bases from V and 0 bases from J, the junction contained 5 bases not matched to a gene. Germline V lookup: CDR1 KGHDR, CDR2 SFDVKD. The CDR3 consists of 16 residues. The CDR3 sequence is CATSGGQGSSYNEQFF. In DNA, the CDR3 is TGTGCCACCAGTGGTGGACAGGGAAGCTCCTACAATGAGCAGTTCTTC.

The J gene is TRBJ1-1, the V gene TRBV6-1; no definite D call. This CDR3 is 12 amino acids long. Trimming took off 2 bases at V and 7 bases at J, with 8 bases between the two ends. CDR1 is MNHNS, CDR2 SASEGT, per germline. The CDR3 region has the DNA TGTGCCAGCAGTGAAATGGCTGGTGAAGCTTTCTTT. It is translated as CASSEMAGEAFF.

The V gene is TRBV7-9, the J gene TRBJ1-6, with D possibly TRBD1 on 5 matching bases. The ends were cut back, 2 bases at V and 8 bases at J, with 13 bases in the middle. Germline V gene lookup returns CDR1 SEHNR and CDR2 FQNEAQ (reference sequence). The CDR3 has 15 amino acids. The CDR3, as DNA: TGTGCCAGCAGCTTATCTCAGGGTCCGGATTCACCCCTCCACTTT. Its translation: CASSLSQGPDSPLHF.

This clone has a single count. The chain uses TRBV2 and TRBJ2-7; TRBD2 is a possible D gene (5 bases). Trimming removed 7 bases at V and 2 bases at J, with 9 bases between. Germline CDR1 is SNHLY and CDR2 is FYNNEI. This CDR3 has 12 residues. CDR3 protein: CASTLGTYEQYF. In nucleotides, the CDR3 is TGTGCCAGCACTCTCGGGACCTACGAGCAGTACTTC.

The V gene is TRBV5-1, the J gene TRBJ1-1, with unresolved D. The V gene lost 3 bases and the J gene lost 1 base, with 10 bases spanning the gap. This CDR3 has 14 residues. The V gene's germline CDR1 is SGHRS and CDR2 YFSETQ. CDR3 in DNA: TGCGCCAGCAGCTCGGAGGGAACGAACACTGAAGCTTTCTTT. It specifies CASSSEGTNTEAFF.

The table lists this clone with many counts. The same CDR3 arises from other DNA sequences in this sample as well. The V and J genes are TRBV30 and TRBJ1-5; a weak D match, TRBD1 (5 bases). V was pared by 2 bases and J by 4 bases, with 6 bases between. The germline V gene encodes CDR1 GTSNPN and CDR2 SVGIG (reference sequence). The length of the CDR3 is 12 residues. Here the CDR3 reads CAWSRGNQPQHF. The CDR3 DNA reads as TGTGCCTGGAGTAGGGGTAATCAGCCCCAGCATTTT.

V is TRBV28 and J is TRBJ1-3; no firm D call. The germline CDR1 and CDR2 sequences are MDHEN and SYDVKM. CDR3 size: 15 residues. V was trimmed by 5 bases and J by 0 bases, leaving 11 bases between them. CDR3: CASSIPGDSGNTIYF. The CDR3 region has the DNA TGTGCCAGCAGTATCCCCGGGGACTCTGGAAACACCATATATTTT. Full variable domain (missing parts from reference TRBV28 and TRBJ1-3): DVKVTQSSRYLVKRTGEKVFLECVQDMDHENMFWYRQDPGLGLRLIYFSYDVKMKEKGDIPEGYSVSREKKERFSLILESASTNQTSMYLCASSIPGDSGNTIYFGEGSWLTVV.

CDR3 protein: CATPRRDSTEKLFF. CDR3 DNA sequence: TGTGCCACCCCCCGAAGGGACAGTACGGAAAAACTGTTTTTT. This chain joins TRBV19 and TRBJ1-4; 7 bases line up with TRBD1. Germline V gene sequence: CDR1 LNHDA, CDR2 SQIVND (reference sequence). Germline trimming cut 10 bases from V and 8 bases from J; bases unmatched to any gene: 13. The CDR3 extends over 14 amino acids.

The chain is built from TRBV27 and TRBJ2-7, with TRBD2 matching 11 bases. Trimming cost V 6 bases and J 3 bases; bases outside gene matches: 4. The CDR3 is 14 amino acids. Germline values: CDR1 MNHEY, CDR2 SMNVEV (reference sequence). The CDR3 reads CASSTSGGFYEQYF. CDR3 bases: TGTGCCAGCAGCACTAGCGGGGGCTTCTACGAGCAGTACTTC.

The rearrangement uses TRBV4-2 and TRBJ1-4; D gene uncertain. Between the trimmed V and J ends, which lost 0 bases and 0 bases, there was a span of 11 bases. CDR1 is LGHNA and CDR2 is YNFKEQ in the germline V gene. The CDR3 loop spans 17 amino acids. CDR3 sequence reads: CASSQDAGRSTNEKLFF. The CDR3 DNA reads as TGTGCCAGCAGCCAAGACGCGGGAAGGTCAACTAATGAAAAACTGTTTTTT.

This rearrangement joins TRBV27 to TRBJ1-2; 7 bases agree with TRBD1. This CDR3 is built from 16 residues. CDR1 is MNHEY and CDR2 is SMNVEV in the germline V gene (reference sequence). J was trimmed by 3 bases and V by 11 bases; bases with no gene match: 18. CDR3 sequence (DNA): TGTGCCTCGGGACAGCCCGGCGGCGGGATCTACTATGGCTACACCTTC. This codes for CASGQPGGGIYYGYTF.

The chain combines TRBV25-1 with TRBJ2-1; D might be TRBD1 (6 bases). There are 13 residues in the CDR3. V dropped 4 bases and J dropped 8 bases, with 12 bases sitting between them. Germline CDR1 and CDR2: MGHDK and SYGVNS. The CDR3 DNA reads as TGTGCCAGCAGTGTCGGACAGACCGATGAGCAGTTCTTC. Protein product: CASSVGQTDEQFF.

The V gene is TRBV9, the J gene TRBJ2-1; no clear D. Per germline, CDR1 SGDLS and CDR2 YYNGEE. The V end was cut by 0 bases, the J end by 10 bases, with 8 bases between. The CDR3 has 12 residues. CDR3 loop: CASSVAPGEQFF. CDR3 coding DNA: TGTGCCAGCAGCGTAGCCCCCGGGGAGCAGTTCTTC.

The chain has TRBV4-3 and TRBJ1-1; no firm D call. The length of the CDR3 is 14 residues. V lost 0 bases, J lost 3 bases, and 8 bases lay in between. CDR1 is LGHNA and CDR2 is YSLEER in the germline V gene. Here the CDR3 DNA reads TGCGCCAGCAGCCAAGATCCGGTGGACACTGAAGCTTTCTTT. Protein sequence: CASSQDPVDTEAFF.

The rearrangement links TRBV2 to TRBJ2-2; D is possibly TRBD1 (5 bases). Trimming shortened V by 1 base and J by 1 base, and 7 bases separated the two germline ends. The CDR3 spans 15 residues. Germline V gives CDR1 SNHLY, CDR2 FYNNEI. DNA of the CDR3: TGTGCCAGCAGTGAAGGGGGCTGGAACACCGGGGAGCTGTTTTTT. Its protein is CASSEGGWNTGELFF.

The table lists this clone with a count of one. The chain recombines TRBV7-2 with TRBJ2-1; the match to TRBD2 covers 7 bases. There are 17 residues in the CDR3. After removal of 3 bases from V and 0 bases from J, the junction contained 8 bases not matched to a gene. The germline V gene encodes CDR1 SGHTA and CDR2 FQGNSA. Here the CDR3 DNA reads TGTGCCAGCAGCTTTCCCCAGCGGGGCGTCTCCTACAATGAGCAGTTCTTC. This codes for CASSFPQRGVSYNEQFF. Combining the CDR3 with reference TRBV7-2 and TRBJ2-1 gives the whole variable domain GAGVSQSPSNKVTEKGKDVELRCDPISGHTALYWYRQSLGQGLEFLIYFQGNSAPDKSGLPSDRFSAERTGGSVSTLTIQRTQQEDSAVYLCASSFPQRGVSYNEQFFGPGTRLTVL.

This clone has more than one count but fewer than ten. J is TRBJ2-5 and V is TRBV7-3; D gene uncertain. Germline CDR1 SGHTA, CDR2 FQGTGA. V dropped 2 bases and J dropped 2 bases, with 6 bases sitting between them. The CDR3 totals 13 residues. The CDR3 reads CASSLGPQETQYF. CDR3 DNA: TGTGCCAGCAGCTTAGGGCCGCAAGAGACCCAGTACTTC.

This sequence joins TRBV19 and TRBJ2-2, with D unclear. V lost 5 bases, J lost 2 bases, and 9 bases lay in between. Germline V gene lookup returns CDR1 LNHDA and CDR2 SQIVND (reference sequence). There are 14 residues in the CDR3. The CDR3 sequence is CASSYAGNTGELFF. Written as DNA, the CDR3 is TGTGCCAGTAGTTATGCCGGTAACACCGGGGAGCTGTTTTTT.

V usage is TRBV7-9 and J usage is TRBJ2-1; 9 nucleotides line up with TRBD1. In germline, CDR1 is SEHNR, CDR2 FQNEAQ (reference sequence). V lost 1 base, J lost 6 bases, and 1 base stayed unmatched. This CDR3 is 14 amino acids long. CDR3 sequence: CASSLGGQGNEQFF. The CDR3 nucleotides read TGTGCCAGCAGCTTAGGGGGACAGGGCAATGAGCAGTTCTTC.

V gene TRBV7-3 combines with J gene TRBJ2-1, with D perhaps matching TRBD2 (6 bases). Germline lookup yields CDR1 SGHTA and CDR2 FQGTGA. This CDR3 region has 15 residues. V dropped 3 bases and J dropped 2 bases, with 11 bases sitting between them. For the CDR3, the DNA is TGTGCCAGCAGCTTTACCAGCGGGCCCTACAATGAGCAGTTCTTC. This codes for CASSFTSGPYNEQFF.

This clone was picked up a small number of times. The rearrangement uses TRBV3-1 (or the pseudogene TRBV3-2) and TRBJ1-1, with D unresolved. V was cut by 7 bases and J by 1 base, with 22 bases left in between. CDR1 is LGHDT, CDR2 YNNKEL, per germline (reference sequence). The CDR3 is 17 residues long. Here the CDR3 DNA reads TGTGCCAGCACACAATTTGCCCCCGTTCGAAGGAACACTGAAGCTTTCTTT. It encodes CASTQFAPVRRNTEAFF.

This sequence joins TRBV7-8 and TRBJ2-1; 9 bases agree with TRBD1. The CDR3 consists of 16 residues. Germline CDR1 SGHVS, CDR2 FQNEAQ. The J segment lost 7 bases and the V segment lost 3 bases, leaving 10 bases of the junction unmatched. The CDR3 region has the DNA TGTGCCAGCAGCTTTTCCCGAGACAGGGGGGAAAATGAGCAGTTCTTC. Its translation is CASSFSRDRGENEQFF.

This chain links TRBV28 with TRBJ2-7; 7 nucleotides agree with TRBD2. V was pared by 7 bases and J by 2 bases, with 8 bases of the junction left unmatched. The CDR3 runs to 14 residues. The V gene's germline CDR1 is MDHEN and CDR2 SYDVKM. The DNA for the CDR3 is TGTGCCAGCATCGGGCGGGGGTTTACCTACGAGCAGTACTTC. Protein sequence: CASIGRGFTYEQYF.

This clone was seen a few times. The rearrangement uses TRBV6-5 and TRBJ1-4; a weak D match, TRBD1 (5 bases). The CDR3 covers 13 residues. Germline lookup yields CDR1 MNHEY and CDR2 SVGAGI. V was pared by 2 bases and J by 7 bases, with 8 bases between. This chain's CDR3 is CASSYERGEKLFF. The CDR3 region has the DNA TGTGCCAGCAGTTACGAAAGGGGTGAAAAACTGTTTTTT.

The rearrangement joins TRBV5-6 to TRBJ2-5, with 11 bases matching TRBD1. CDR1 is SGHDT, CDR2 YYEEEE, per germline. V lost 9 bases and J lost 5; bases outside the gene matches: 12. The CDR3 runs to 15 residues. In DNA, the CDR3 is TGTGCCACCCTACGAAGGACAGGGGGCAGTGAGACCCAGTACTTC. This encodes CATLRRTGGSETQYF.

The chain combines TRBV5-6 with TRBJ1-4; 9 bases align to TRBD1. Germline-derived CDR1 and CDR2 are SGHDT and YYEEEE. The CDR3 loop spans 16 amino acids. Trimming at V came to 2 bases and at J to 5 bases, leaving 7 bases not matched to a gene. In DNA, the CDR3 is TGTGCCAGCAGCTTTGGGGTACAGGGGGCGAATGAAAAACTGTTTTTT. This gives the protein CASSFGVQGANEKLFF.

The chain is built from TRBV24-1 and TRBJ2-3; D is perhaps TRBD1 (6 bases). CDR1 is KGHDR, CDR2 SFDVKD, per germline. The CDR3 sequence is 13 residues long. Trimming stripped 9 bases from V and 1 base from J, with 10 bases between. CDR3 DNA: TGTGCCACCCGCCCAGGGGGCACAGATACGCAGTATTTT. Its protein is CATRPGGTDTQYF.

The chain links TRBV11-2 to TRBJ1-4; the match to TRBD1 covers 7 bases. CDR3 length: 14 amino acids. Germline CDR1 SGHAT, CDR2 FQNNGV. After removal of 5 bases from V and 8 bases from J, the junction contained 8 bases not matched to a gene. CDR3 DNA sequence: TGTGCCAGCAGCCTTGACAGGGCCCGGGAAAAACTGTTTTTT. Encoded protein: CASSLDRAREKLFF. Complete variable domain (other parts from reference TRBV11-2 and TRBJ1-4): EAGVAQSPRYKIIEKRQSVAFWCNPISGHATLYWYQQILGQGPKLLIQFQNNGVVDDSQLPKDRFSAERLKGVDSTLKIQPAKLEDSAVYLCASSLDRAREKLFFGSGTQLSVL.

The genes are TRBV25-1 and TRBJ2-3; D is uncertain. The V end lost 4 bases, the J end lost 1 base, and 6 bases lay between the germline ends. This CDR3 spans 13 amino acids. Germline lookup yields CDR1 MGHDK and CDR2 SYGVNS. The CDR3: CASSARGTDTQYF. CDR3 in DNA: TGTGCCAGCAGTGCCCGAGGCACAGATACGCAGTATTTT.